Following are 19 T cell receptor beta chains from one sample sequenced in a study of molecular identifiers for immune sequencing clone quantification. MiXCR, run by TCRdb on the PCR reads, gives a single entry per CDR3 protein. The table has approximately 630,000 distinct CDR3 sequences, about 25% seen once. The sequenced sample consisted of naive CD8+ T cells from blood, with Jurkat cell RNA spiked in. Subset here: FACS-sorted CD8+CD4-CCR7+CD45RA+ naive T cells. Receptors originate from a human donor in good health. Some libraries in this study had Jurkat cell RNA spiked in.

In its sample, this clonotype was seen many times. The chain couples TRBV10-3 to TRBJ2-3, with D possibly matching TRBD2 (7 bases). The germline V and J ends were trimmed by 2 bases and 0 bases, with 15 bases remaining between them. This CDR3 has 17 residues. The germline gives CDR1 ENHRY, CDR2 SYGVKD. The CDR3 DNA follows: TGTGCCATCAGTGAGGCGGGGGCCCCACTAAGCACAGATACGCAGTATTTT. Translated: CAISEAGAPLSTDTQYF.

With regard to this clonotype: This may come from a read error, since a much larger clone is one base off. The chain employs TRBV7-2 and TRBJ1-4; 11 bases fit TRBD1. The trim removed 4 bases at V and 0 bases at J, leaving 7 bases unmatched. This CDR3 is 18 amino acids long. Germline loops: CDR1 SGHTA, CDR2 FQGNSA. CDR3 residues: CASSYGQGARPTNEKLFF. For the CDR3, the DNA is TGTGCCAGCAGCTACGGACAGGGGGCACGACCAACTAATGAAAAACTGTTTTTT.

The CDR3 spells CASSLLGSGTQYF. In DNA form, the CDR3 reads TGTGCCAGCAGCTTATTGGGAAGTGGAACCCAGTACTTC. The chain is built from TRBV5-6 and TRBJ2-5; no definite D call. Trimming pared 2 bases from V and 8 bases from J, leaving 13 bases between. Germline V gene data show CDR1 as SGHDT and CDR2 as YYEEEE. The CDR3 is 13 residues long.

This clonotype was detected ten times or more. This chain links TRBV7-6 with TRBJ2-1; 14 bases fit TRBD2. The J segment lost 8 bases and the V segment lost 5 bases, leaving 5 bases of the junction unmatched. From germline, CDR1 is SGHVS and CDR2 FNYEAQ. This CDR3 region has 15 residues. In DNA, the CDR3 is TGTGCCAGCAGCCTTGGACTAGCGGGAGGATATGAGCAGTTCTTC. Amino acids: CASSLGLAGGYEQFF.

In its sample, this clonotype was seen a few times. CDR3 coding DNA: TGTGCCTGGAGTGTAGGGGTCGTATACGAGGGAGGGGCGATGAGCATACAAGAGACCCAGTACTTC. It translates to CAWSVGVVYEGGAMSIQETQYF. This sequence joins TRBV30 and TRBJ2-5, with TRBD2 matching 7 bases. This CDR3 region has 22 residues. V shed 0 bases and J 2 bases; nucleotides not matched to a gene: 27. Germline CDR1 and CDR2: GTSNPN and SVGIG (reference sequence).

This clonotype came up many times. The chain has TRBV7-9 and TRBJ1-6; D is ambiguous. The ends were cut back, 0 bases at V and 9 bases at J, with 9 bases in the middle. The CDR3 contains 14 residues. Germline V gene sequence: CDR1 SEHNR, CDR2 FQNEAQ (reference sequence). The CDR3 coding sequence is TGTGCCAGCAGCTTAGCATCTGGACGTTCACCCCTCCACTTT. Its protein product is CASSLASGRSPLHF.

A word on this clonotype: This clone may be a read error of a much larger clone one base away. This chain links TRBV12-3 or TRBV12-4 with TRBJ2-1; tentative D call: TRBD2 (6 bases). V lost 8 bases to trimming and J lost 8 bases, with 10 bases between them. The CDR3 runs 11 residues. CDR3 nucleotide sequence: TGTGCCAGCGGGACTCACGATGAGCAGTTCTTC. Its translation: CASGTHDEQFF.

This clonotype was seen ten or more times. The chain recombines TRBV7-2 with TRBJ2-4; D may be TRBD1 (5 bases). Germline V gives CDR1 SGHTA, CDR2 FQGNSA. This CDR3 contains 16 residues. Trimming removed 1 base at V and 6 bases at J, with 16 bases between. The CDR3 loop reads CASSLVIQAQGNIQYF. In DNA form, the CDR3 reads TGTGCCAGCAGCTTAGTCATACAGGCTCAGGGAAACATTCAGTACTTC.

This clonotype was detected only a few times. The gene calls are TRBV30 and TRBJ2-4; possibly TRBD1 or TRBD2 for D (6 bases each). The CDR3 spans 16 residues. Trimming cost V 5 bases and J 6 bases, with 23 bases left between them. Germline lookup yields CDR1 GTSNPN and CDR2 SVGIG (reference sequence). The CDR3 sequence is CAWGPQSGARGNIQYF. The CDR3 coding sequence is TGTGCCTGGGGGCCCCAATCGGGGGCGAGGGGAAACATTCAGTACTTC. The variable domain in full, with the rest retrieved from reference TRBV30 and TRBJ2-4, is SQTIHQWPATLVQPVGSPLSLECTVEGTSNPNLYWYRQAAGRGLQLLFYSVGIGQISSEVPQNLSASRPQDRQFILSSKKLLLSDSGFYLCAWGPQSGARGNIQYFGAGTRLSVL.

The chain carries TRBV7-6 and TRBJ2-2; 8 nucleotides align to TRBD1. From germline, CDR1 is SGHVS and CDR2 FNYEAQ. The junction had 4 bases not matched to a gene; V was cut back by 4 bases and J by 3 bases. This CDR3 contains 15 residues. CDR3 loop: CASSSQGADTGELFF. CDR3 in DNA: TGTGCCAGCAGCTCCCAGGGGGCGGACACCGGGGAGCTGTTTTTT.

The chain couples TRBV27 to TRBJ1-2; tentatively, D is TRBD1 (5 bases). Trimming shortened V by 1 base and J by 6 bases, and 12 bases separated the two germline ends. Germline values: CDR1 MNHEY, CDR2 SMNVEV (reference sequence). The CDR3 runs to 14 residues. This CDR3 is CASSLLGAGHGYTF. The CDR3 DNA sequence: TGTGCCAGCAGTTTATTAGGGGCAGGGCATGGCTACACCTTC.

There are many counts of this clonotype. V and J are TRBV19 and TRBJ2-3; D remains ambiguous. Deletions cut 9 bases from V and 3 bases from J, with 7 bases between. The CDR3 contains 11 residues. Germline-derived CDR1 and CDR2 are LNHDA and SQIVND (reference sequence). The CDR3 DNA sequence: TGTGCCAGCCGGACGACAGATACGCAGTATTTT. This codes for CASRTTDTQYF.

The rearrangement uses TRBV30 and TRBJ2-7; D gene ambiguous. Germline CDR1 GTSNPN, CDR2 SVGIG (reference sequence). This CDR3 has 12 residues. Trimming shortened V by 3 bases and J by 0 bases, and 6 bases separated the two germline ends. The CDR3 sequence: CAWRTPSYEQYF. Written as DNA, the CDR3 is TGTGCCTGGAGGACCCCCTCCTACGAGCAGTACTTC.

Points on this clonotype: This may be a read error, as it is one base from a much larger clone. The chain uses TRBV7-3 and TRBJ2-7, with 7 bases fitting TRBD2. Germline V gene lookup returns CDR1 SGHTA and CDR2 FQGTGA. The trim removed 1 base at V and 0 bases at J, leaving 12 bases unmatched. The CDR3 spans 18 residues. The CDR3 nucleotides read TGTGCCAGCAGCTTAATTGAGCGACTAGCTGAAAGCTCCTACGAGCAGTACTTC. As protein: CASSLIERLAESSYEQYF.

This clonotype was counted at least ten times. V usage is TRBV4-3 and J usage is TRBJ2-3, with 8 bases matching TRBD2. J was trimmed by 6 bases and V by 4 bases; bases with no gene match: 9. Germline loops: CDR1 LGHNA, CDR2 YSLEER. CDR3 length: 15 amino acids. CDR3 DNA sequence: TGCGCCAGCAGCCCGGACCGGGGGGGGCCTGATACGCAGTATTTT. It is translated as CASSPDRGGPDTQYF.

Of note for this clonotype: A clone one base away is much larger, so this may be a read error. CDR3 DNA sequence: TGTGCCAGCAGCCTTTTGGGGAGTCCCGGACTAGCGGCTGTCGTCGACTTC. Translation: CASSLLGSPGLAAVVDF. The rearrangement uses TRBV25-1 and TRBJ2-7; 10 positions agree with TRBD2. This CDR3 has 17 amino acids. Germline V CDR1 and CDR2: MGHDK, SYGVNS.

Regarding this clonotype: A much larger clone sits a single nucleotide away, making a read error possible. The chain links TRBV28 to TRBJ2-7; TRBD2 aligns across 7 bases. The germline V gene has CDR1 MDHEN and CDR2 SYDVKM. CDR3 length: 14 amino acids. The CDR3 DNA reads as TGTGCCTGCAGTATGGCGGGAGTCACCTACGAGCAGTACTTC. It yields the protein CACSMAGVTYEQYF.

The chain combines TRBV4-3 with TRBJ2-2; 7 bases match TRBD2. Looked up from germline, CDR1 is LGHNA and CDR2 is YSLEER. V shed 0 bases, J shed 5 bases, and the junction held 6 bases outside the gene matches. This CDR3 comprises 16 residues. For the CDR3, the DNA is TGCGCCAGCAGCCAAGATTCCGGGGGGACGACCGGGGAGCTGTTTTTT. Its protein is CASSQDSGGTTGELFF.

To note about this clonotype: The junction does not match germline at one end; this may be a read error. The chain carries TRBV6-5 and TRBJ2-7; a weak D match, TRBD1 (6 bases). In germline, CDR1 is MNHEY, CDR2 SVGAGI. The length of the CDR3 is 14 residues. The DNA of the CDR3 is TGTGCCGGCAGTCACCTGAGACAGGCCTACGAGCAGTACTTC. It codes for CAGSHLRQAYEQYF.